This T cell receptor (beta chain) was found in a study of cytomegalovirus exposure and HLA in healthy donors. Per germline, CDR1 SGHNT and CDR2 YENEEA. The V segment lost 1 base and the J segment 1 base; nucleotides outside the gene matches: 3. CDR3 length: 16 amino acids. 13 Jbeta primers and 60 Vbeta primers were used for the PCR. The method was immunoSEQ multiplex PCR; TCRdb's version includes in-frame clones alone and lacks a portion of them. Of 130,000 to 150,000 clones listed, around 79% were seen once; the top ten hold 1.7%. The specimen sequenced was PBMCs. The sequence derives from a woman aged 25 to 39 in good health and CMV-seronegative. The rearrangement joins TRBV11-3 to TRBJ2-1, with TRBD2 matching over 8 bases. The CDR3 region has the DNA TGTGCCAGCAGCTTAGCTCCTAGCGGGTCCTACAATGAGCAGTTCTTC. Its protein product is CASSLAPSGSYNEQFF.